This T cell receptor beta chain came from a study of regulatory T cells in long-lasting Graves disease. Construction of TCR beta libraries relied on iRepertoire HTBI primers and on Arm-PCR targeting CDR3 regions. TCRdb reprocessed the multiplex PCR reads with MiXCR, giving one entry per CDR3 protein. The table records 440,000 or so distinct CDR3 sequences, about 16% of them present only once. Regarding time point: newly diagnosed GD, antithyroid drugs for less than 3 months. RNA from PBMCs was the source of the TCR library. Diagnoses of Graves' disease were made by American Thyroid Association guidelines. Trimming took 2 bases from V and 8 from J; bases not matched to a gene: 4. Germline values: CDR1 SGHAT, CDR2 FQNNGV. This CDR3 comprises 13 residues. This clonotype was observed at least ten times. These data were also reused for a study on T cells in Graves' hyperthyroidism and ophthalmopathy.

V is TRBV11-2 and J is TRBJ1-2; 8 bases are shared with TRBD1. The receptor comes from a woman in her twenties or thirties with Graves disease. The sample consisted of peripheral blood mononuclear cells (PBMCs), taken at new diagnosis, from a patient treated with antithyroid drugs. The CDR3 region is CASSLIRGPGYTF. CDR3 coding DNA: TGTGCCAGCAGCTTAATCAGGGGGCCGGGCTACACCTTC.